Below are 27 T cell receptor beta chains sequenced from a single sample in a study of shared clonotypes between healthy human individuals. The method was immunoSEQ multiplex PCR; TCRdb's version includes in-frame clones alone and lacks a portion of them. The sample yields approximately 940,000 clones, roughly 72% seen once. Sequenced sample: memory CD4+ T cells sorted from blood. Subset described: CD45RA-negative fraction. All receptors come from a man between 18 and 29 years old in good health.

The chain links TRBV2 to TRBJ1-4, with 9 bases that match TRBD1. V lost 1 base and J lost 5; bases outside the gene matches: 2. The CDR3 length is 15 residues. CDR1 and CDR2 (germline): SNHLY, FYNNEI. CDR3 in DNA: TGTGCCAGCAGTGAAGTGGGACAGGGAAATGAAAAACTGTTTTTT. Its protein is CASSEVGQGNEKLFF.

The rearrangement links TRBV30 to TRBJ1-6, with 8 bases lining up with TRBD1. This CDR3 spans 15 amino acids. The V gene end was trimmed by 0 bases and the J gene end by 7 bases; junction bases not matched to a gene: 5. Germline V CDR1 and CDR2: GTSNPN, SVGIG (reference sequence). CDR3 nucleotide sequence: TGTGCCTGGAGTGTACCGGCAGGGGGCAATTCACCCCTCCACTTT. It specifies CAWSVPAGGNSPLHF. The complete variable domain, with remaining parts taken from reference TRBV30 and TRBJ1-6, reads SQTIHQWPATLVQPVGSPLSLECTVEGTSNPNLYWYRQAAGRGLQLLFYSVGIGQISSEVPQNLSASRPQDRQFILSSKKLLLSDSGFYLCAWSVPAGGNSPLHFGNGTRLTVT.

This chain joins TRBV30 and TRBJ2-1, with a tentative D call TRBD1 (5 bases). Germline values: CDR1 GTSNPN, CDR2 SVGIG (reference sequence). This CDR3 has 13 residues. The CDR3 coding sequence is TGTGCTTCTTCGGAGCAGGGAATCATTGAGCAGTTCTTC. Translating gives CASSEQGIIEQFF.

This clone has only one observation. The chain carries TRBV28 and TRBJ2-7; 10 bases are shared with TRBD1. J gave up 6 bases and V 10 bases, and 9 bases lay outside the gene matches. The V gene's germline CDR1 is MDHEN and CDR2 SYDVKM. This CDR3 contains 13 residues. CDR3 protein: CAIQGQGSGEQYF. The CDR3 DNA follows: TGTGCCATCCAGGGACAGGGGAGTGGCGAGCAGTACTTC.

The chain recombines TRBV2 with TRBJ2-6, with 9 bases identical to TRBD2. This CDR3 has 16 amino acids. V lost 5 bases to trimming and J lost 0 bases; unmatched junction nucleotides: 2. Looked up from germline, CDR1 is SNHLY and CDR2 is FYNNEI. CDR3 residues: CASSLAGSSGANVLTF. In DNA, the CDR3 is TGTGCCAGCAGTCTAGCGGGGAGCTCTGGGGCCAACGTCCTGACTTTC.

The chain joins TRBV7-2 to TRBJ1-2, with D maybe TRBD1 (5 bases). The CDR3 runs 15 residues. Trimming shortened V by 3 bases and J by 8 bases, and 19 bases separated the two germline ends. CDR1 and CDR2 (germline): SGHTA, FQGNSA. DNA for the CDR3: TGTGCCAGCAGCTTTTACGACGGGGGAGGATCAGGCTACACCTTC. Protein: CASSFYDGGGSGYTF.

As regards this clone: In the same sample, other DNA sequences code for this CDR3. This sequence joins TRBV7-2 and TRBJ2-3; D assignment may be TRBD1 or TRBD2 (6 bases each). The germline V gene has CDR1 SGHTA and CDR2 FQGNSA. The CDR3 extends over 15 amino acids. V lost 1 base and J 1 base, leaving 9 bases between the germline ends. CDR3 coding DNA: TGTGCCAGCAGCTTAGGGGGGGCCGGCACAGATACGCAGTATTTT. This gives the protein CASSLGGAGTDTQYF.

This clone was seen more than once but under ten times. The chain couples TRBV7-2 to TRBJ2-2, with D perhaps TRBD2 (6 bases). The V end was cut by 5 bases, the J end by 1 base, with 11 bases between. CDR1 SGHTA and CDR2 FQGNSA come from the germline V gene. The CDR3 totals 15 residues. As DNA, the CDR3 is TGTGCCAGCAGCCTATCTAGCGAGAACACCGGGGAGCTGTTTTTT. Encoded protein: CASSLSSENTGELFF.

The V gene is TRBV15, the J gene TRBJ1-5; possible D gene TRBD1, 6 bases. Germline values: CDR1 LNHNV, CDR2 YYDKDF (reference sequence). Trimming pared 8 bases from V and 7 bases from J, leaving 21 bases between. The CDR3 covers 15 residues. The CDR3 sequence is CATRKQGDKGQPQHF. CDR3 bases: TGTGCCACCCGGAAACAGGGAGACAAGGGACAGCCCCAGCATTTT. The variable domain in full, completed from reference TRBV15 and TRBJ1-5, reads DAMVIQNPRYQVTQFGKPVTLSCSQTLNHNVMYWYQQKSSQAPKLLFHYYDKDFNNEADTPDNFQSRRPNTSFCFLDIRSPGLGDTAMYLCATRKQGDKGQPQHFGDGTRLSIL.

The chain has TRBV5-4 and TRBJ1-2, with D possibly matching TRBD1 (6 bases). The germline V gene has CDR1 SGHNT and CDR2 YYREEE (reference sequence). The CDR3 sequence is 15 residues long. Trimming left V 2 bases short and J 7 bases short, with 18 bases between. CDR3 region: CASSLTGTISSGYTF. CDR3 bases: TGTGCCAGCAGCTTAACCGGGACAATTTCCTCTGGCTACACCTTC. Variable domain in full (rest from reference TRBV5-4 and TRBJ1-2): ETGVTQSPTHLIKTRGQQVTLRCSSQSGHNTVSWYQQALGQGPQFIFQYYREEENGRGNFPPRFSGLQFPNYSSELNVNALELDDSALYLCASSLTGTISSGYTFGSGTRLTVV.

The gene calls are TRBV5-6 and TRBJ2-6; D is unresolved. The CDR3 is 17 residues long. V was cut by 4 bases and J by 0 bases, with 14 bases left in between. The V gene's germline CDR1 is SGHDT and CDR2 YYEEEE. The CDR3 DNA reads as TGTGCCAGCAGCGCAAGCACGCTTAACTCTGGGGCCAACGTCCTGACTTTC. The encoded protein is CASSASTLNSGANVLTF.

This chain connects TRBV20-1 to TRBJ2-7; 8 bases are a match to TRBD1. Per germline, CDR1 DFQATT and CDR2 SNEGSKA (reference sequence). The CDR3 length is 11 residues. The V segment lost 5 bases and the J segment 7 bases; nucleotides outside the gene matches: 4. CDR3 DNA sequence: TGCAGTGCTGGGACAGGATGGGAGCAGTACTTC. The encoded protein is CSAGTGWEQYF.

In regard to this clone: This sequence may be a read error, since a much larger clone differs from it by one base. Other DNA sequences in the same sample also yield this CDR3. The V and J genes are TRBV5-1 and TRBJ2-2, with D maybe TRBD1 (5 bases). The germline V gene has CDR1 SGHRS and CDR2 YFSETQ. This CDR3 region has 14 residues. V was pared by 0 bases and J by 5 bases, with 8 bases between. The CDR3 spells CASSLDTGTGELFF. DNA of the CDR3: TGCGCCAGCAGCTTGGATACAGGAACCGGGGAGCTGTTTTTT.

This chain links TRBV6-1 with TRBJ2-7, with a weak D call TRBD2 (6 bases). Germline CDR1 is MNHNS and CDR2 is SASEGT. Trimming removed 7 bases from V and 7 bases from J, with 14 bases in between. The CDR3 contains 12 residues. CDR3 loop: CASIPRAGEQYF. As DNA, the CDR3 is TGTGCCAGCATTCCACGGGCGGGAGAGCAGTACTTC.

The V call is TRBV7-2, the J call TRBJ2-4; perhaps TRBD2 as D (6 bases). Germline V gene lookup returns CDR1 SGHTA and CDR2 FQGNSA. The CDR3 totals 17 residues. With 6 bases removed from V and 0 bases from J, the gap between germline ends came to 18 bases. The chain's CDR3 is CASRLHPAGLAKNIQYF. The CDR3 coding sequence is TGTGCCAGCAGATTACACCCCGCGGGATTAGCCAAAAACATTCAGTACTTC.

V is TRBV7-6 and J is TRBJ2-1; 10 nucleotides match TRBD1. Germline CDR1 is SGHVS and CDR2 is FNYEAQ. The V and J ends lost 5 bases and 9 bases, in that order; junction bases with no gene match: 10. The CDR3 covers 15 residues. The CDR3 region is CASSPGQGVTAEQFF. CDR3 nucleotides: TGTGCCAGCAGCCCCGGACAGGGGGTAACGGCTGAGCAGTTCTTC.

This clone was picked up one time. In nucleotides, the CDR3 is TGTGCCATCAGTGAGTCACTAGCGGGAGGTGGCGGAAGATCCTACGAGCAGTACTTC. It translates to CAISESLAGGGGRSYEQYF. The chain joins TRBV10-3 to TRBJ2-7; TRBD2 agrees at 12 bases. The CDR3 extends over 19 amino acids. Germline values: CDR1 ENHRY, CDR2 SYGVKD. V gave up 0 bases and J gave up 1 base; unmatched junction bases: 10.

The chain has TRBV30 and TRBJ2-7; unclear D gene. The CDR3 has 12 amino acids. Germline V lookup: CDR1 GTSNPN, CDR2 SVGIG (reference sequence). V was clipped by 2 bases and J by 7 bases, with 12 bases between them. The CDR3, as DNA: TGTGCCTGGAGTCGAACCCCTGGGGAGCAGTACTTC. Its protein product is CAWSRTPGEQYF.

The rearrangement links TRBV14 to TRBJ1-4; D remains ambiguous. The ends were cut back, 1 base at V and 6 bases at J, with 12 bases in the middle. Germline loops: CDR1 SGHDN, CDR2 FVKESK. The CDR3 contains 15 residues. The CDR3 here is CASSQVSGKDEKLFF. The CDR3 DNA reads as TGTGCCAGCAGCCAAGTCTCAGGAAAGGATGAAAAACTGTTTTTT.

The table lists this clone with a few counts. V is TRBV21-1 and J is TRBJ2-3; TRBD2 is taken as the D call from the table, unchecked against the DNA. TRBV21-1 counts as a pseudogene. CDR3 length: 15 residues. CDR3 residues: CASSKTAGVTDTQYF. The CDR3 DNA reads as TGTGCCAGCAGCAAAACAGCGGGGGTGACAGATACGCAGTATTTT.

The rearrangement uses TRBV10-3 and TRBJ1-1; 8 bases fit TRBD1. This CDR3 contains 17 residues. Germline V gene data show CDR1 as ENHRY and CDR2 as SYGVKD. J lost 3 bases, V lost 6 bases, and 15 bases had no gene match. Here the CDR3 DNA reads TGTGCCATCAGCGGAAGTAACAGGGGGACGTCGGACACTGAAGCTTTCTTT. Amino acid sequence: CAISGSNRGTSDTEAFF.

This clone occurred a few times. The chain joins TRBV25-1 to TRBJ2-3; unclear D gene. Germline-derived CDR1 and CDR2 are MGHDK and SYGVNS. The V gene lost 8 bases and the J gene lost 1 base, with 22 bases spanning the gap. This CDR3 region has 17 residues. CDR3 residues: CASFLKEPFSGTDTQYF. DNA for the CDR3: TGTGCCAGCTTCCTCAAAGAACCGTTTTCAGGCACAGATACGCAGTATTTT.

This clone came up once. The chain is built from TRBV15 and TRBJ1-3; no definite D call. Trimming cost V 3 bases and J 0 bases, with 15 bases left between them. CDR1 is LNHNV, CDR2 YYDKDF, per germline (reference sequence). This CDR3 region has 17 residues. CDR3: CATSSQAGLSSGNTIYF. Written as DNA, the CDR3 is TGTGCCACCAGCAGCCAGGCGGGTCTGAGCTCTGGAAACACCATATATTTT.

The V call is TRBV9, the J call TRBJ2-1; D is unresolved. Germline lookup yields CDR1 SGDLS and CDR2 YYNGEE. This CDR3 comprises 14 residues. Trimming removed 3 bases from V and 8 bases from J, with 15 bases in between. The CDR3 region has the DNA TGTGCCAGCAGCGCCCGTCTTTTGCGAGATGAGCAGTTCTTC. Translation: CASSARLLRDEQFF.

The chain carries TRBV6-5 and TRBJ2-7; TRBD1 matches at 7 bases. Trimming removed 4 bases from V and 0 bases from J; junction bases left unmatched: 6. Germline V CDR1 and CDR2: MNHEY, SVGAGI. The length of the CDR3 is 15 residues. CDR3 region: CASSLHRGRSYEQYF. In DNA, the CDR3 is TGTGCCAGCAGTTTACACAGGGGTCGCTCCTACGAGCAGTACTTC.

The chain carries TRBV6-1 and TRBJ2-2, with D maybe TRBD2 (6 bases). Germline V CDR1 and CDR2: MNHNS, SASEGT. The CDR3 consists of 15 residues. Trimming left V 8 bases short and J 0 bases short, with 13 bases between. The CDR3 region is CASALGLANTGELFF. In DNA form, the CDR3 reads TGTGCCAGCGCGTTGGGACTGGCGAACACCGGGGAGCTGTTTTTT.

CDR3 amino acids: CASSRRTGGATYEQYF. In nucleotides, the CDR3 is TGTGCCAGCAGCAGACGAACAGGGGGAGCGACCTACGAGCAGTACTTC. The chain employs TRBV7-9 and TRBJ2-7; 8 nucleotides agree with TRBD1. J lost 2 bases, V lost 5 bases, and 11 bases had no gene match. The V gene's germline CDR1 is SEHNR and CDR2 FQNEAQ (reference sequence). The CDR3 is made up of 16 amino acids.